This TCR beta chain came from a study of CD8 T cells in ankylosing spondylitis. At least ten counts were recorded for this clonotype. CDR3 length equals 15 residues. Per the germline V gene, CDR1 is MNHNS and CDR2 is SASEGT. The germline V and J ends were trimmed by 6 bases and 3 bases, with 17 bases remaining between them. It was by quantitative 5'-RACE with molecular barcodes that TCR beta libraries were made. TCRdb re-derived calls from the 5' RACE reads in MiXCR, one entry per CDR3 protein. The sample consists of about 250,000 distinct CDR3 sequences, under 12% of them appearing once. The gene calls are TRBV6-1 and TRBJ1-1, with D maybe TRBD1 (6 bases). Sequencing used blood, either unsorted or a sorted T cell fraction (not recorded which). This receptor was obtained from a male donor with ankylosing spondylitis or in good health (not recorded which). DNA for the CDR3: TGTGCCAGCAGGCCAGTAGGCGGGGGCCACACTGAAGCTTTCTTT. Protein: CASRPVGGGHTEAFF.